The 12 T cell receptor beta chains below all came from one sample that was sequenced in a study of post-analysis software for immune sequencing data. General observations from the study: In patients, TRBV5-6, TRBV5-1 and TRBV20-1 belonged to five or six TRBV segments found more frequently than in controls.

The TCR beta cDNA libraries contained unique molecular identifiers. Via MiXCR, TCRdb re-called the PCR reads, giving one row per CDR3 protein. The sample carries a few hundred thousand distinct CDR3 sequences, 36% recorded once. These receptors lack a known antigen. The material sequenced was blood. The receptors derive from a girl aged 5-17 years with multiple sclerosis.

The chain has TRBV2 and TRBJ1-1; possibly TRBD1 for D (5 bases). The CDR3 spans 15 residues. Between the trimmed V and J ends, which lost 1 base and 1 base, there was a span of 10 bases. Germline loops: CDR1 SNHLY, CDR2 FYNNEI. CDR3 sequence: CASSEVRGENTEAFF. For the CDR3, the DNA is TGTGCCAGCAGTGAAGTGAGGGGCGAGAACACTGAAGCTTTCTTT. Full variable domain (rest looked up from reference TRBV2 and TRBJ1-1): EPEVTQTPSHQVTQMGQEVILRCVPISNHLYFYWYRQILGQKVEFLVSFYNNEISEKSEIFDDQFSVERPDGSNFTLKIRSTKLEDSAMYFCASSEVRGENTEAFFGQGTRLTVV.

This clonotype was counted many times. The rearrangement uses TRBV30 and TRBJ2-7; tentatively, D is TRBD2 (5 bases). This CDR3 has 13 residues. CDR1 is GTSNPN and CDR2 is SVGIG in the germline V gene (reference sequence). The V end was cut by 0 bases, the J end by 7 bases, with 13 bases between. CDR3 in amino acids: CAWSVLPGIEQYF. Here the CDR3 DNA reads TGTGCCTGGAGTGTCCTCCCGGGGATAGAGCAGTACTTC.

This clonotype was observed many times. The chain has TRBV12-3 or TRBV12-4 and TRBJ1-2; D possibly corresponds to TRBD1 (5 bases). The V and J ends lost 4 bases and 4 bases respectively, with 13 bases between them. This CDR3 has 14 residues. The CDR3 spells CASSSGTSSYGYTF. The CDR3 nucleotides read TGTGCCAGCAGTTCAGGGACGTCCAGCTATGGCTACACCTTC.

The V gene is TRBV27, the J gene TRBJ2-7; 8 nucleotides match TRBD2. This CDR3 region has 15 residues. The junction had 9 bases not matched to a gene; V was cut back by 5 bases and J by 3 bases. The germline V gene encodes CDR1 MNHEY and CDR2 SMNVEV (reference sequence). For the CDR3, the DNA is TGTGCCAGCAGTCCTACTTTCGGGAGGGACTACGAGCAGTACTTC. This codes for CASSPTFGRDYEQYF.

The chain joins TRBV6-1 to TRBJ2-1; D gene ambiguous. V was trimmed by 4 bases and J by 14 bases, leaving 9 bases between them. There are 10 residues in the CDR3. CDR1 is MNHNS, CDR2 SASEGT, per germline. The DNA of the CDR3 is TGTGCCAGCAGTGTAATTGTAAAGTTCTTC. Protein: CASSVIVKFF.

This clonotype was observed at least ten times. This chain connects TRBV6-2 or TRBV6-3 to TRBJ2-1, with 11 bases aligning to TRBD2. The length of the CDR3 is 16 residues. Germline CDR1 reads MNHEY; CDR2 reads SVGEGT. Trimming removed 4 bases from V and 6 bases from J; junction bases left unmatched: 8. CDR3 sequence reads: CASSSVAGGPGNEQFF. DNA of the CDR3: TGTGCCAGCAGTTCTGTAGCGGGAGGGCCGGGCAATGAGCAGTTCTTC.

This clonotype appeared many times. The chain has TRBV6-2 or TRBV6-3 and TRBJ1-4; D is uncertain. Per germline, CDR1 MNHEY and CDR2 SVGEGT. Between the trimmed V and J ends, which lost 4 bases and 6 bases, there was a span of 9 bases. The CDR3 length is 13 residues. This chain's CDR3 is CASSSGVYEKLFF. As DNA, the CDR3 is TGTGCCAGCAGTTCCGGGGTGTATGAAAAACTGTTTTTT.

This chain connects TRBV20-1 to TRBJ2-5; 9 bases are a match to TRBD1. After removal of 6 bases from V and 1 base from J, the junction contained 6 bases not matched to a gene. Germline CDR1 is DFQATT and CDR2 is SNEGSKA (reference sequence). The CDR3 extends over 14 amino acids. The CDR3 bases are TGCAGTGCGGATAGGACAGGGGCCCAAGAGACCCAGTACTTC. Translation: CSADRTGAQETQYF.

This clonotype was recorded many times. This chain uses TRBV28 with TRBJ2-5; tentative D call: TRBD2 (6 bases). This CDR3 has 13 amino acids. Germline V gene data show CDR1 as MDHEN and CDR2 as SYDVKM. Trimming stripped 8 bases from V and 6 bases from J, with 16 bases between. Here the CDR3 reads CASGREAGKTQYF. DNA for the CDR3: TGTGCCAGCGGTAGGGAGGCTGGGAAGACCCAGTACTTC.

Notes on this clonotype: Germline and junction disagree at one end, which may indicate a read error. The chain links TRBV20-1 to TRBJ2-1, with a possible D match to TRBD2 (5 bases). The CDR3 length is 18 residues. Germline V CDR1 and CDR2: DFQATT, SNEGSKA (reference sequence). The CDR3, as DNA: TGCAGTGCTAGAGATATAGGAGGACTTGTCTCATCCTACAGTGAGCAGTTCTTC. It yields the protein CSARDIGGLVSSYSEQFF.

The J gene is TRBJ2-2, the V gene TRBV4-2; 9 nucleotides agree with TRBD1. Germline lookup yields CDR1 LGHNA and CDR2 YNFKEQ. J gave up 6 bases and V 4 bases, and 9 bases lay outside the gene matches. This CDR3 spans 16 amino acids. The CDR3 DNA reads TGTGCCAGCAGCCTCGGGGACAGGGAAGGGGCCGGGGAGCTGTTTTTT. Protein: CASSLGDREGAGELFF.

Comment on this clonotype: This may be a read error, as it is one base from a much larger clone. CDR3 protein: CASSRGSRARNEQYF. The CDR3 DNA is TGTGCCAGCAGTCGCGGGAGTAGAGCCCGCAATGAGCAGTACTTC. The chain recombines TRBV2 with TRBJ2-5, with 7 positions matching TRBD2. This CDR3 contains 15 residues. The germline V gene has CDR1 SNHLY and CDR2 FYNNEI. V shed 5 bases and J 11 bases; nucleotides not matched to a gene: 17.